The entry below describes one T cell receptor beta chain. The data derive from a study of blood T cell repertoires in COVID-19. Each participant's cohort was designated according to participant-reported clinical history. The data were produced by immunoSEQ multiplex PCR, yet TCRdb's version contains in-frame clones alone and is incomplete. The sample records more than 150,000 clones, roughly 87% being singletons. The material sequenced was PBMCs or T cells enriched from blood (not recorded which). The sequence came from a woman aged 50 to 60 who had recovered from COVID-19.

The CDR3 reads CAWSVSGGAFHEQYF. In DNA, the CDR3 is TGTGCCTGGAGTGTATCGGGGGGCGCGTTCCACGAGCAGTACTTC. The rearrangement joins TRBV30 to TRBJ2-7; D perhaps matches TRBD2 (7 bases). The CDR3 covers 15 residues. CDR1 is GTSNPN and CDR2 is SVGIG in the germline V gene (reference sequence). Between the trimmed V and J ends, which lost 0 bases and 5 bases, there was a span of 17 bases.